Detailed here is one T cell receptor beta chain. Its binding antigen is unknown. Per-base qualities were not stored, and no clone one base away is much larger. TCRbeta CDR3 regions were amplified from genomic DNA by means of the immunoSEQ Assay, a bias-controlled multiplex PCR. In the original analysis: The number of nucleated cells in each sample was estimated from the amplification of reference gene primers within the assay. To quantify the absolute abundance of each unique TCRbeta CDR3 rearrangement, sequence reads were collapsed and filtered. For each sample, productive Simpson clonality was calculated by taking the square root of Simpson's diversity index across productive rearrangements. The table was pulled from immuneACCESS by TCRdb, which kept in-frame rearrangements only. Such tables lose some clones; where checked, under half of the loss comes from unresolved V genes, and the rest has no known cause. The DNA gave D and trimming, while V, J and clone size come from that table. For this sample the table gives 200,000 to 250,000 clones, of which approximately 80% were detected only once. The leading ten clones occupy roughly 8% of the sample.

This sample was included in a study of blood T cell repertoires in COVID-19 (dated by TCRdb to between 2020 and 2021). About the study as a whole: Samples from collaborators originated in the United States, Italy and Spain and spanned both the acute and convalescent phases of COVID-19. The dataset comprised deeply sampled blood TCRbeta repertoires from subjects exposed to, actively infected with, or recovered from COVID-19. Sample metadata almost always included a de-identified subject ID, COVID-19 status, age in years and sex. The prospective study material was composed of cDNA or gDNA derived from T cells, B-cell-depleted T cells, or PBMCs. Where HLA class I and class II types were available, the types were taken from metadata supplied by the sample provider, not from assay-based typing. The repertoires were made available in a free public database intended to serve as a resource for research on the immune response to SARS-CoV-2. Samples were obtained from the ongoing ImmuneRACE study (first 160 participants) and from about 1,300 subjects provided by 6 global collaborators.

Study-wide conclusions, independent of this receptor: The quantity of clinical and demographic metadata differed by source and by participant and was supplied without curation.

One collaborating source in Seattle enrolled patients while the patients were actively infected and followed the patients over time throughout the course of disease. The collaborating institutions used their own protocols to collect whole blood in K2EDTA tubes. For TCRbeta analysis, collaborators shipped samples in one of three forms: frozen whole blood, isolated PBMCs, or DNA extracted from either of those sample types. The germline V gene provides CDR1 KGHSH and CDR2 LQKENI. V is pruned by 2 bases and J by 3 bases, leaving 11 bases of the junction without a gene match. The CDR3 numbers 17 residues from cysteine through phenylalanine. Only the CDR3 DNA is retained, 51 bases long and in frame from the first base.

The receptor was isolated from an elderly woman with COVID-19, enrolled during active disease. The chain is encoded by TRBV18 joined to TRBJ2-7, and 9 bases in between align with TRBD1. The source material was peripheral blood. CDR3 region: CASSPGNRGRGGYEQYF. At the DNA level, the sequence is TGTGCCAGCTCACCAGGAAACAGGGGGCGCGGAGGCTACGAGCAGTACTTC.